Following are 21 T cell receptor beta chains from one sample sequenced in a study of beta chain features in type 1 diabetes. Study-wide points: Among all four CD4+ subsets, Type 1 diabetes patients had TCRB CDR3s that were moderately but significantly shorter.

Expressed TCRB transcripts got sequenced, as all isolated RNA was reverse transcribed. Profiled with immunoSEQ multiplex PCR; TCRdb holds only in-frame clones, not every one. The table includes about 360,000 clones, around 12% detected once. Which antigens these TCRs recognize remains unknown. The material sequenced was naive CD4+ T cells from blood. Receptors originate from a woman in her late teens or twenties with type 1 diabetes.

There are a few counts of this clone. The V call is TRBV25-1, the J call TRBJ2-7, with D perhaps TRBD1 (6 bases). This CDR3 is built from 13 residues. V lost 6 bases to trimming and J lost 7 bases, with 16 bases between them. CDR1 MGHDK and CDR2 SYGVNS come from the germline V gene. CDR3 coding DNA: TGTGCCAGCAGGGGGGACACCCCAGAAGAGCAGTACTTC. Encoded protein: CASRGDTPEEQYF.

The chain couples TRBV4-3 to TRBJ2-1; tentative D call: TRBD1 (5 bases). This CDR3 spans 13 amino acids. V was cut by 1 base and J by 9 bases, with 10 bases left in between. Germline values: CDR1 LGHNA, CDR2 YSLEER. The CDR3 loop reads CASSQVVRGEQFF. CDR3 DNA sequence: TGCGCCAGCAGCCAAGTTGTTAGGGGTGAGCAGTTCTTC.

This clone was counted between two and nine times. The V call is TRBV5-1, the J call TRBJ2-7; D remains unclear. V shed 5 bases and J shed 0 bases, with 12 bases lying between them. The germline CDR1 and CDR2 sequences are SGHRS and YFSETQ. The CDR3 extends over 14 amino acids. CDR3: CASSLHTSSYEQYF. The CDR3 DNA sequence: TGCGCCAGCAGTCTCCACACCAGCTCCTACGAGCAGTACTTC. The full variable domain, in which reference TRBV5-1 and TRBJ2-7 provide the parts outside the CDR3, is KAGVTQTPRYLIKTRGQQVTLSCSPISGHRSVSWYQQTPGQGLQFLFEYFSETQRNKGNFPGRFSGRQFSNSRSEMNVSTLELGDSALYLCASSLHTSSYEQYFGPGTRLTVT.

The J gene is TRBJ2-3, the V gene TRBV7-9; D remains ambiguous. This CDR3 comprises 14 residues. Trimming pared 6 bases from V and 7 bases from J, leaving 17 bases between. CDR1 is SEHNR and CDR2 is FQNEAQ in the germline V gene (reference sequence). This CDR3 reads CASSFPQPSNTQYF. DNA of the CDR3: TGTGCCAGCAGTTTTCCACAACCCTCGAATACGCAGTATTTT.

This CDR3 reads CAAAGTQGGGYTF. In DNA, the CDR3 is TGTGCCGCAGCCGGGACTCAGGGCGGGGGCTACACCTTC. V and J are TRBV30 and TRBJ1-2, with D perhaps TRBD1 (5 bases). The CDR3 length is 13 residues. Germline assignment: CDR1 GTSNPN and CDR2 SVGIG (reference sequence). V lost 8 bases to trimming and J lost 8 bases, with 21 bases between them.

This clone was seen only a few times. The chain is built from TRBV6-5 and TRBJ2-1; 10 nucleotides agree with TRBD2. The CDR3 contains 14 residues. CDR1 MNHEY and CDR2 SVGAGI come from the germline V gene. With 8 bases clipped from V and 12 bases from J, the junction kept 13 bases outside the gene matches. Here the CDR3 DNA reads TGTGCCAGCGCTTCCACTAGCGGGGCACGACGGCAGTTCTTC. Translation gives CASASTSGARRQFF.

The J gene is TRBJ2-5, the V gene TRBV11-2, with TRBD1 identical over 7 bases. The V and J ends lost 5 bases and 5 bases, in that order; junction bases with no gene match: 5. Germline CDR1 SGHAT, CDR2 FQNNGV. This CDR3 comprises 13 residues. Here the CDR3 reads CASSQDRVETQYF. CDR3 in DNA: TGTGCCAGCAGCCAAGACAGGGTGGAGACCCAGTACTTC.

The chain links TRBV7-9 to TRBJ1-6, with 8 bases aligning to TRBD1. Germline V CDR1 and CDR2: SEHNR, FQNEAQ (reference sequence). With 2 bases clipped from V and 8 bases from J, the junction kept 5 bases outside the gene matches. The CDR3 sequence is 15 residues long. CDR3 nucleotides: TGTGCCAGCAGCTTAAATGTGGACAGGGATTCACCCCTCCACTTT. It encodes CASSLNVDRDSPLHF. Complete variable domain (other parts from reference TRBV7-9 and TRBJ1-6): DTGVSQNPRHKITKRGQNVTFRCDPISEHNRLYWYRQTLGQGPEFLTYFQNEAQLEKSRLLSDRFSAERPKGSFSTLEIQRTEQGDSAMYLCASSLNVDRDSPLHFGNGTRLTVT.

This clone occurred a few times. This sequence joins TRBV18 and TRBJ2-3; D might be TRBD2 (6 bases). CDR3 length: 15 residues. The germline V gene encodes CDR1 KGHSH and CDR2 LQKENI. Trimming cost V 3 bases and J 1 base, with 11 bases left between them. CDR3 nucleotide sequence: TGTGCCAGCTCACCGCGGGGCTTGGGCACAGATACGCAGTATTTT. Translation gives CASSPRGLGTDTQYF.

This clone was found a few times. The V call is TRBV6-5, the J call TRBJ1-2, with D unresolved. The CDR3 is made up of 15 amino acids. Germline CDR1 is MNHEY and CDR2 is SVGAGI. The V end lost 6 bases, the J end lost 3 bases, and 17 bases lay between the germline ends. Here the CDR3 DNA reads TGTGCCAGCAGCCTCTACAACCCCGGGGACTATGGCTACACCTTC. Translation: CASSLYNPGDYGYTF.

This chain joins TRBV30 and TRBJ1-3; the D is unclear. CDR3 length: 14 residues. Deletions cut 2 bases from V and 4 bases from J, with 12 bases between. Per germline, CDR1 GTSNPN and CDR2 SVGIG (reference sequence). The CDR3 spells CAWSLTGLGNTIYF. CDR3 in DNA: TGTGCCTGGAGTCTTACGGGATTGGGAAACACCATATATTTT.

The chain combines TRBV5-4 with TRBJ1-1, with TRBD1 matching over 10 bases. The CDR3 loop spans 15 amino acids. Germline CDR1 and CDR2: SGHNT and YYREEE (reference sequence). V gave up 3 bases and J gave up 7 bases; unmatched junction bases: 9. The CDR3, as DNA: TGTGCCAGCAGCTGGGGACAGGGGCCGGCCTATGAAGCTTTCTTT. Translation: CASSWGQGPAYEAFF.

This clone was observed a few times. The J gene is TRBJ2-4, the V gene TRBV19; D is ambiguous. From germline, CDR1 is LNHDA and CDR2 SQIVND (reference sequence). The V end lost 9 bases, the J end lost 8 bases, and 11 bases lay between the germline ends. The CDR3 runs 11 residues. The CDR3 here is CASALRDIQYF. In nucleotides, the CDR3 is TGTGCCAGCGCGCTAAGAGACATTCAGTACTTC.

The chain joins TRBV7-2 to TRBJ2-7; D gene uncertain. Trimming took 3 bases from V and 5 from J, leaving 5 bases between them. The CDR3 contains 11 residues. Germline CDR1 SGHTA, CDR2 FQGNSA. CDR3 in DNA: TGTGCCAGCAGCTTGAGGAACGAGCAGTACTTC. Protein sequence: CASSLRNEQYF.

The genes are TRBV6-5 and TRBJ1-4, with TRBD1 as a possible D gene (5 bases). CDR3 length: 14 residues. Trimming took 5 bases from V and 6 from J, leaving 13 bases between them. The V gene's germline CDR1 is MNHEY and CDR2 SVGAGI. CDR3 amino acids: CASSLRVRHEKLFF. CDR3 bases: TGTGCCAGCAGTCTCAGGGTTAGACATGAAAAACTGTTTTTT.

The chain joins TRBV5-1 to TRBJ2-7, with 8 bases fitting TRBD2. CDR1 SGHRS and CDR2 YFSETQ come from the germline V gene. The CDR3 runs to 15 residues. With 4 bases clipped from V and 3 bases from J, the junction kept 9 bases outside the gene matches. The CDR3 is CASSPREAGDYEQYF. The CDR3 DNA follows: TGCGCCAGCAGCCCCCGGGAAGCGGGAGACTACGAGCAGTACTTC.

The chain links TRBV5-1 to TRBJ2-3; D possibly corresponds to TRBD1 (5 bases). With 5 bases removed from V and 5 bases from J, the gap between germline ends came to 9 bases. Germline CDR1 SGHRS, CDR2 YFSETQ. The CDR3 spans 12 residues. CDR3 sequence reads: CASRQGGDTQYF. The CDR3 nucleotides are TGCGCCAGCAGGCAGGGCGGAGATACGCAGTATTTT. Filled out from reference TRBV5-1 and TRBJ2-3, the complete variable domain reads KAGVTQTPRYLIKTRGQQVTLSCSPISGHRSVSWYQQTPGQGLQFLFEYFSETQRNKGNFPGRFSGRQFSNSRSEMNVSTLELGDSALYLCASRQGGDTQYFGPGTRLTVL.

This clone was seen a few times. The CDR3 nucleotides are TGTGCCAGCAGCCCGGCGGGGTCCCATGAGCAGTTCTTC. It translates to CASSPAGSHEQFF. V usage is TRBV7-2 and J usage is TRBJ2-1; D might be TRBD2 (6 bases). The CDR3 has 13 residues. Between the trimmed V and J ends, which lost 5 bases and 8 bases, there was a span of 13 bases. Germline CDR1 is SGHTA and CDR2 is FQGNSA.

This clone was seen only a few times. The CDR3 bases are TGTGCCAGCAGCCTCGACAGGGGGCATGGCTACACCTTC. Translation gives CASSLDRGHGYTF. The chain recombines TRBV7-9 with TRBJ1-2; TRBD1 agrees at 10 bases. CDR3 length: 13 residues. Germline lookup yields CDR1 SEHNR and CDR2 FQNEAQ (reference sequence). The trim removed 5 bases at V and 6 bases at J, leaving 3 bases unmatched.

The chain has TRBV9 and TRBJ2-5, with TRBD2 identical over 11 bases. Germline V gives CDR1 SGDLS, CDR2 YYNGEE. V was clipped by 3 bases and J by 4 bases; unmatched bases: 2. CDR3 length: 14 residues. The DNA for the CDR3 is TGTGCCAGCAGCGCACTAGCGGGAGTAGAGACCCAGTACTTC. It encodes CASSALAGVETQYF.

This clone has just a few counts. The V gene is TRBV7-2, the J gene TRBJ1-1; D is unresolved. V lost 8 bases, J lost 0 bases, and 7 bases lay in between. The CDR3 extends over 12 amino acids. Germline lookup yields CDR1 SGHTA and CDR2 FQGNSA. This CDR3 is CASLRLNTEAFF. DNA of the CDR3: TGTGCCAGCCTCAGGTTGAACACTGAAGCTTTCTTT.